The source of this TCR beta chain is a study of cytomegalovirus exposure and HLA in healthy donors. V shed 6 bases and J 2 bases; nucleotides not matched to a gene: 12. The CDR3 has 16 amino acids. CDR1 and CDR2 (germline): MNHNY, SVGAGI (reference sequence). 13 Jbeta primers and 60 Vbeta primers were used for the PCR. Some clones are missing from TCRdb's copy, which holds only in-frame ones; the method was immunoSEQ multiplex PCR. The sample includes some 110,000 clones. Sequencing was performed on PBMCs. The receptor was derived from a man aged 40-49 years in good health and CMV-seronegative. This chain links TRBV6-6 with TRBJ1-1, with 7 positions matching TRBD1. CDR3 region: CASSHFDRDRNTEAFF. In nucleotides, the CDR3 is TGTGCCAGCAGCCATTTCGACCGGGACAGAAACACTGAAGCTTTCTTT.